The 18 T cell receptor beta chains presented below share a single source sample, sequenced in a study of control samples from healthy donors and cancer patients. Produced via immunoSEQ multiplex PCR; TCRdb's table is partial and in-frame only. The repertoire holds around 140,000 clones, with 89% as singletons. Input material: PBMCs. The origin of the receptors is a middle-aged man with head and neck cancer.

This clone was observed once. The chain is built from TRBV10-1 and TRBJ2-7, with 9 bases fitting TRBD2. J was trimmed by 5 bases and V by 0 bases; bases with no gene match: 8. CDR3 length equals 16 residues. Per germline, CDR1 WNHNN and CDR2 SYGVQD (reference sequence). The CDR3 region is CASSESTAGGFDEQYF. The CDR3, as DNA: TGCGCCAGCAGTGAGTCGACGGCGGGGGGGTTCGACGAGCAGTACTTC.

This clone was recorded a few times. The chain combines TRBV4-1 with TRBJ2-4; 7 bases align to TRBD2. Trimming removed 1 base from V and 0 bases from J; junction bases left unmatched: 9. This CDR3 region has 18 residues. CDR1 is MGHRA and CDR2 is YSYEKL in the germline V gene. The CDR3: CASSQAGLADRAKNIQYF. For the CDR3, the DNA is TGCGCCAGCAGCCAAGCCGGGCTAGCGGACCGAGCCAAAAACATTCAGTACTTC.

This rearrangement joins TRBV10-1 to TRBJ2-1, with D possibly being TRBD2 (5 bases). The V end was cut by 2 bases, the J end by 1 base, with 12 bases between. This CDR3 spans 16 amino acids. Germline values: CDR1 WNHNN, CDR2 SYGVQD (reference sequence). CDR3 in amino acids: CASSERIASSYNEQFF. The CDR3 DNA sequence: TGCGCCAGCAGTGAGAGGATAGCGTCATCCTACAATGAGCAGTTCTTC.

This chain uses TRBV3-1 (or the pseudogene TRBV3-2) with TRBJ2-3, with D unclear. The CDR3 has 15 residues. Trimming shortened V by 4 bases and J by 1 base, and 12 bases separated the two germline ends. Germline V gives CDR1 LGHDT, CDR2 YNNKEL (reference sequence). In DNA form, the CDR3 reads TGTGCCAGCAGCCCACTTGAAACAGGCACAGATACGCAGTATTTT. This encodes CASSPLETGTDTQYF.

The chain links TRBV6-6 to TRBJ2-7, with 7 bases identical to TRBD1. J was trimmed by 3 bases and V by 2 bases; bases with no gene match: 1. The CDR3 runs to 13 residues. Germline V lookup: CDR1 MNHNY, CDR2 SVGAGI (reference sequence). The CDR3 bases are TGTGCCAGCAGTTACAACAGGGGCTACGAGCAGTACTTC. It translates to CASSYNRGYEQYF.

This clone was counted once. This chain connects TRBV5-4 to TRBJ1-2, with D possibly being TRBD1 (6 bases). Trimming cost V 7 bases and J 4 bases, with 14 bases left between them. This CDR3 spans 13 amino acids. Germline CDR1 is SGHNT and CDR2 is YYREEE (reference sequence). This CDR3 is CASLQTGVYGYTF. In nucleotides, the CDR3 is TGTGCCAGCTTACAGACAGGAGTCTATGGCTACACCTTC.

This rearrangement joins TRBV6-1 to TRBJ1-6; D is unclear. The CDR3 is 15 residues long. V was clipped by 0 bases and J by 10 bases, with 13 bases between them. Germline CDR1 reads MNHNS; CDR2 reads SASEGT. In nucleotides, the CDR3 is TGTGCCAGCAGTGAAGCGGGTCAGGACGGGTCACCCCTCCACTTT. It is translated as CASSEAGQDGSPLHF.

The chain combines TRBV5-4 with TRBJ2-2; 12 nucleotides line up with TRBD2. Germline trimming cut 1 base from V and 8 bases from J; bases unmatched to any gene: 6. The CDR3 contains 16 residues. Germline values: CDR1 SGHNT, CDR2 YYREEE (reference sequence). The CDR3 region has the DNA TGTGCCAGCAGCTTGCCACTAGCGGGGGGATTAGGGGAGCTGTTTTTT. This codes for CASSLPLAGGLGELFF. The complete variable domain, with remaining parts taken from reference TRBV5-4 and TRBJ2-2, reads ETGVTQSPTHLIKTRGQQVTLRCSSQSGHNTVSWYQQALGQGPQFIFQYYREEENGRGNFPPRFSGLQFPNYSSELNVNALELDDSALYLCASSLPLAGGLGELFFGEGSRLTVL.

This CDR3 reads CASSQDRISYEQYF. The CDR3 coding sequence is TGTGCCAGCAGCCAAGATAGGATCTCCTACGAGCAGTACTTC. The gene calls are TRBV4-2 and TRBJ2-7; no clear D gene. CDR3 length: 14 amino acids. The V gene's germline CDR1 is LGHNA and CDR2 YNFKEQ. Trimming shortened V by 0 bases and J by 0 bases, and 6 bases separated the two germline ends.

This clone was found a few times. V gene TRBV27 combines with J gene TRBJ2-2; D is unclear. There are 12 residues in the CDR3. Trimming shortened V by 3 bases and J by 2 bases, and 1 base separated the two germline ends. Germline CDR1 and CDR2: MNHEY and SMNVEV (reference sequence). CDR3 loop: CASSFNTGELFF. The CDR3 DNA reads as TGTGCCAGCAGTTTCAACACCGGGGAGCTGTTTTTT.

The CDR3 protein is CASRLGLSSYEQYF. In DNA form, the CDR3 reads TGCGCCAGCAGATTGGGGTTGAGCTCCTACGAGCAGTACTTC. The chain combines TRBV10-2 with TRBJ2-7, with D unclear. The germline CDR1 and CDR2 sequences are WSHSY and SAAADI. The ends were cut back, 6 bases at V and 0 bases at J, with 12 bases in the middle. The CDR3 is 14 amino acids.

This clone is a singleton in its sample. V gene TRBV7-2 combines with J gene TRBJ2-5, with no clear D. Trimming pared 1 base from V and 5 bases from J, leaving 11 bases between. The CDR3 covers 14 residues. Per germline, CDR1 SGHTA and CDR2 FQGNSA. In DNA form, the CDR3 reads TGTGCCAGCAGCTTAGGTGGAGCGAGGGAGACCCAGTACTTC. Translated: CASSLGGARETQYF.

Turning to this clone: The junction does not match germline at one end; this may be a read error. Other DNA sequences in this specimen translate into the identical CDR3. The rearrangement links TRBV4-1 to TRBJ2-7; a possible D gene is TRBD2 (6 bases). There are 17 residues in the CDR3. The V gene's germline CDR1 is MGHRA and CDR2 YSYEKL. CDR3 loop: CASSQVAGTQLVYEQYF. The CDR3 DNA sequence: TGCGCTAGCAGCCAAGTGGCCGGGACTCAACTGGTCTACGAGCAGTACTTC.

The CDR3 nucleotides read TGCGCCAGCAGAGGACAGTACACCGGGGAGCTGTTTTTT. It translates to CASRGQYTGELFF. V is TRBV10-2 and J is TRBJ2-2, with TRBD1 as a possible D gene (6 bases). Germline V gene lookup returns CDR1 WSHSY and CDR2 SAAADI. CDR3 size: 13 residues. V lost 6 bases and J lost 3, with 8 bases in between.

The chain joins TRBV6-1 to TRBJ2-2, with 7 bases that match TRBD2. Losses at the gene ends were 1 base for V and 1 base for J; bases not matched to a gene: 3. The CDR3 has 16 amino acids. The V gene's germline CDR1 is MNHNS and CDR2 SASEGT. The CDR3 loop reads CASSEGVAGNTGELFF. In DNA, the CDR3 is TGTGCCAGCAGTGAAGGGGTAGCGGGGAACACCGGGGAGCTGTTTTTT.

This chain links TRBV5-1 with TRBJ2-5; the D is unclear. Trimming left V 3 bases short and J 3 bases short, with 3 bases between. CDR3 length: 11 residues. CDR1 is SGHRS, CDR2 YFSETQ, per germline. Written as DNA, the CDR3 is TGCGCCAGCAGCTACGAAGAGACCCAGTACTTC. As protein: CASSYEETQYF.

V usage is TRBV7-9 and J usage is TRBJ2-3; the D gene is possibly TRBD1 (5 bases). This CDR3 is 13 amino acids long. Germline-derived CDR1 and CDR2 are SEHNR and FQNEAQ (reference sequence). The V end was cut by 5 bases, the J end by 11 bases, with 17 bases between. The CDR3 coding sequence is TGTGCCAGCAGCGAGGAACGAGACAGACGGCAGTATTTT. Residues: CASSEERDRRQYF.

This clone has only one observation. This rearrangement joins TRBV18 to TRBJ2-2, with 8 bases matching TRBD1. The CDR3 loop spans 16 amino acids. Germline CDR1 and CDR2: KGHSH and LQKENI. Trimming cost V 5 bases and J 1 base; bases outside gene matches: 6. CDR3 in amino acids: CASSYGQGGNTGELFF. The CDR3, as DNA: TGTGCCAGCTCATACGGACAGGGCGGGAACACCGGGGAGCTGTTTTTT.